A single sample is the source of the 13 T cell receptor beta chains below, sequenced in a study of regulatory T cells in long-lasting Graves disease. Through Arm-PCR of CDR3 regions and iRepertoire HTBI primers, TCR beta libraries were built. One entry per CDR3 protein results from TCRdb running MiXCR on the multiplex PCR reads. The sample consists of approximately 290,000 distinct CDR3 sequences, around a fifth of them appearing once. The time point is: persistent/refractory GD, antithyroid drugs over 5 years with positive TRAb. The TCR library was made from RNA that had been extracted from PBMCs in TRIzol. Material: peripheral blood mononuclear cells (PBMCs), obtained when the disease was refractory, from a patient treated with antithyroid drugs. The source of these receptors is a female donor with Graves disease.

V gene TRBV30 combines with J gene TRBJ1-4, with 8 bases that match TRBD1. V shed 1 base, J shed 4 bases, and the junction held 8 bases outside the gene matches. Germline CDR1 is GTSNPN and CDR2 is SVGIG (reference sequence). CDR3 length: 16 amino acids. CDR3 sequence (DNA): TGTGCCTGGAGTGGGCCGCGGACAGGGCATAATGAAAAACTGTTTTTT. This encodes CAWSGPRTGHNEKLFF. Together with reference TRBV30 and TRBJ1-4, the CDR3 gives the full variable domain: SQTIHQWPATLVQPVGSPLSLECTVEGTSNPNLYWYRQAAGRGLQLLFYSVGIGQISSEVPQNLSASRPQDRQFILSSKKLLLSDSGFYLCAWSGPRTGHNEKLFFGSGTQLSVL.

This clonotype was seen repeatedly, ten times or more. The chain employs TRBV20-1 and TRBJ2-5; 12 positions match TRBD1. CDR3 length equals 15 residues. CDR1 is DFQATT, CDR2 SNEGSKA, per germline (reference sequence). After removal of 5 bases from V and 4 bases from J, the junction contained 8 bases not matched to a gene. The CDR3 bases are TGCAGTGCTGAGCCGGGACAGGGGGCGTCAGAGACCCAGTACTTC. Protein: CSAEPGQGASETQYF.

This clonotype appeared many times. This sequence joins TRBV6-5 and TRBJ2-5; 11 bases are shared with TRBD2. The trim removed 2 bases at V and 6 bases at J, leaving 14 bases unmatched. Germline CDR1 is MNHEY and CDR2 is SVGAGI. The CDR3 contains 18 residues. CDR3 bases: TGTGCCAGCAGTTACCGATCACCGGGTCTAGCGGGGGGCCAGACCCAGTACTTC. It encodes CASSYRSPGLAGGQTQYF.

This clonotype was recorded a few times. The chain is built from TRBV18 and TRBJ2-5, with D tentatively TRBD1 or TRBD2 (5 bases each). Germline V gene lookup returns CDR1 KGHSH and CDR2 LQKENI. Trimming pared 5 bases from V and 5 bases from J, leaving 15 bases between. The CDR3 spans 14 residues. The CDR3 DNA reads TGTGCCAGCTCAGCCTCTGGGGGTATGGAGACCCAGTACTTC. Its protein is CASSASGGMETQYF. The full variable domain, completed using reference TRBV18 and TRBJ2-5, is NAGVMQNPRHLVRRRGQEARLRCSPMKGHSHVYWYRQLPEEGLKFMVYLQKENIIDESGMPKERFSAEFPKEGPSILRIQQVVRGDSAAYFCASSASGGMETQYFGPGTRLLVL.

This rearrangement joins TRBV30 to TRBJ2-1, with 7 bases fitting TRBD1. The CDR3 runs 13 residues. Germline V CDR1 and CDR2: GTSNPN, SVGIG (reference sequence). V lost 3 bases to trimming and J lost 5 bases; unmatched junction nucleotides: 4. The CDR3 coding sequence is TGTGCCTGGAGCCGGGACAGCAACAATGAGCAGTTCTTC. It yields the protein CAWSRDSNNEQFF.

This clonotype was counted between two and nine times. V and J are TRBV12-3 or TRBV12-4 and TRBJ1-2; D not certain. Trimming took off 3 bases at V and 1 base at J, with 9 bases between the two ends. This CDR3 region has 14 residues. The CDR3 nucleotides are TGTGCCAGCAGTTTCTCCCGGCGTAACTATGGCTACACCTTC. Translated: CASSFSRRNYGYTF.

This clonotype was seen a few times. This rearrangement joins TRBV29-1 to TRBJ2-7, with 10 bases that match TRBD1. In germline, CDR1 is SQVTM, CDR2 ANQGSEA. The CDR3 is 14 residues long. V lost 6 bases to trimming and J lost 4 bases; unmatched junction nucleotides: 9. CDR3 sequence (DNA): TGCAGCGTCCGGCCCGGGACAGGGGATTACGAGCAGTACTTC. It specifies CSVRPGTGDYEQYF.

This clonotype has only one observation. The rearrangement links TRBV7-2 to TRBJ2-1; 8 nucleotides align to TRBD2. Germline V gives CDR1 SGHTA, CDR2 FQGNSA. V lost 5 bases and J lost 4; bases outside the gene matches: 13. The length of the CDR3 is 17 residues. DNA of the CDR3: TGTGCCAGCAGCGCCCGGGGATGGGGACTAGAATACAATGAGCAGTTCTTC. This sequence encodes CASSARGWGLEYNEQFF.

This clonotype has at least ten counts. Here the CDR3 reads CASSGGPGGYEQFF. DNA for the CDR3: TGTGCCAGCAGTGGTGGACCCGGGGGGTATGAGCAGTTCTTC. J is TRBJ2-1 and V is TRBV12-3 or TRBV12-4; 7 bases line up with TRBD2. The J segment lost 8 bases and the V segment lost 5 bases, leaving 9 bases of the junction unmatched. The CDR3 totals 14 residues.

This clonotype was seen many times. The chain links TRBV11-1 to TRBJ2-2; D unclear. Trimming removed 5 bases from V and 3 bases from J, with 7 bases in between. CDR3 length: 13 residues. Per the germline V gene, CDR1 is SGHAT and CDR2 is FQDESV (reference sequence). The CDR3 DNA reads as TGTGCCAGCAGCAAACTGGACACCGGGGAGCTGTTTTTT. It is translated as CASSKLDTGELFF.

The rearrangement uses TRBV29-1 and TRBJ2-5; D ambiguous. The germline V and J ends were trimmed by 3 bases and 4 bases, with 9 bases remaining between them. CDR1 SQVTM and CDR2 ANQGSEA come from the germline V gene. This CDR3 spans 12 amino acids. The CDR3 spells CSVDGEGETQYF. CDR3 in DNA: TGCAGCGTTGACGGCGAAGGAGAGACCCAGTACTTC.

This clonotype was seen ten or more times. This chain joins TRBV28 and TRBJ2-7; 8 nucleotides line up with TRBD1. The germline gives CDR1 MDHEN, CDR2 SYDVKM. With 4 bases clipped from V and 6 bases from J, the junction kept 5 bases outside the gene matches. The CDR3 totals 13 residues. The CDR3 bases are TGTGCCAGCAGTTCTGGCGACAGGGGCGAGCAGTACTTC. This encodes CASSSGDRGEQYF.

This clonotype has ten or more counts. This chain connects TRBV24-1 to TRBJ1-5; 10 nucleotides match TRBD1. Trimming took 3 bases from V and 6 from J; bases not matched to a gene: 7. Germline V gene sequence: CDR1 KGHDR, CDR2 SFDVKD. There are 16 residues in the CDR3. The DNA of the CDR3 is TGTGCCACCAGTGATCTCAGGACAGGGGGGTTTCAGCCCCAGCATTTT. Amino acid sequence: CATSDLRTGGFQPQHF.